A single sample is the source of the 4 T cell receptor beta chains below, sequenced in a study of graft-versus-host responses after intestinal transplantation. These TCRs are of unknown antigen specificity. The protocol was immunoSEQ multiplex PCR, while the TCRdb copy is restricted to in-frame clones and leaves out a portion. The table shows 95,000 to 110,000 clones, with over 85% occurring only once. This specimen was unstimulated CD8+ T cells sorted from spleen or lymph node cells, taken before intestinal transplant. The origin of the receptors is a human donor who received an intestinal transplant.

This sequence joins TRBV4-2 and TRBJ2-4; D may be TRBD2 (6 bases). Trimming stripped 1 base from V and 0 bases from J, with 16 bases between. Germline loops: CDR1 LGHNA, CDR2 YNFKEQ. This CDR3 is built from 18 residues. CDR3 DNA: TGTGCCAGCAGCCAAGTAGCGGTGAAACCCCTAGCCAAAAACATTCAGTACTTC. It translates to CASSQVAVKPLAKNIQYF.

The V gene is TRBV6-6, the J gene TRBJ2-7, with 15 bases that match TRBD2. In germline, CDR1 is MNHNY, CDR2 SVGAGI (reference sequence). The CDR3 spans 16 residues. Losses at the gene ends were 6 bases for V and 5 bases for J; bases not matched to a gene: 8. CDR3 in amino acids: CASSAGLAGGRDEQYF. The CDR3 DNA sequence: TGTGCCAGCAGCGCCGGACTAGCGGGGGGGCGGGACGAGCAGTACTTC.

A remark on this clone: The CDR3 ends on some other residue instead of the conserved phenylalanine or tryptophan, so this is likely a read error. The DNA is left out, because the CDR3 cannot be placed on it with certainty; the CDR3 is given as TCRdb lists it. The CDR3 is CASSLGTGFSPSL. The rearrangement uses TRBV5-5 and TRBJ2-7; the DNA was not used to check the table's D call, TRBD1. The CDR3 numbers 13 amino acids, ends counted. Germline-derived CDR1 and CDR2 are SGHKS and YYEKEE (reference sequence).

This chain connects TRBV6-5 to TRBJ2-3; D is tentatively TRBD1 or TRBD2 (6 bases each). V lost 6 bases and J lost 5, with 18 bases in between. CDR1 MNHEY and CDR2 SVGAGI come from the germline V gene. CDR3 length equals 15 residues. CDR3 bases: TGTGCCAGCAGCCTCGTTTCGGGGGCCAGAGATACGCAGTATTTT. This gives the protein CASSLVSGARDTQYF.